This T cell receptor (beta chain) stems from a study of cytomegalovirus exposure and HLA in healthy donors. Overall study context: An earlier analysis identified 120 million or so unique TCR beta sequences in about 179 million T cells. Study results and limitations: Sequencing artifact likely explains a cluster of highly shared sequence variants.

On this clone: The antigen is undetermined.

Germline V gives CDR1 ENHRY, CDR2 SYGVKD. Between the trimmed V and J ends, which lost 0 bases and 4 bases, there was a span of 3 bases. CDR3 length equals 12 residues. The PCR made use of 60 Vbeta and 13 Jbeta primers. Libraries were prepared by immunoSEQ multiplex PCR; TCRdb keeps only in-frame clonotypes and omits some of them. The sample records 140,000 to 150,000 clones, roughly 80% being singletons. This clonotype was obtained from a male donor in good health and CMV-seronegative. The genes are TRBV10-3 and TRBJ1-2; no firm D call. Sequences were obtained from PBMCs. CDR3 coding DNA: TGTGCCATCAGTGAGTCCGGCTATGGCTACACCTTC. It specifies CAISESGYGYTF.